This is a list of T cell receptor beta chains from one sample in a study of blood T cell dynamics during melanoma immunotherapy. Clones were read by immunoSEQ multiplex PCR, and TCRdb kept only the in-frame ones, dropping some. Of 9,100 or so clones in the sample, about 86% were seen once. The sample here was blood, taken from a patient treated with checkpoint blockade. The receptors come from a human donor with melanoma. The CDR3 runs from the conserved cysteine through the conserved F or W. Fields, in order: V gene, D gene, clone size, J gene, CDR3 protein, CDR3 DNA. The D gene is left open where the match is weak. The listing skips clone size in some rows; elsewhere it reads once, few, many or a size class.

V: TRBV19
D: NA
size: NA
J: TRBJ1-1
CDR3: CAVSPEAFF
DNA: TGTGCAGTTTCCCCCGAAGCTTTCTTT

V: TRBV11-1
D: TRBD1
size: NA
J: TRBJ2-5
CDR3: CASRFDRGRETQYF
DNA: TGTGCCAGCAGATTCGACAGGGGTCGAGAGACCCAGTACTTC

V: TRBV7-3
D: NA
size: NA
J: TRBJ2-1
CDR3: CASSLMAGSYNEQFF
DNA: TGTGCCAGCAGCTTAATGGCGGGTTCCTACAATGAGCAGTTCTTC

V: TRBV19
D: TRBD1
size: few
J: TRBJ1-5
CDR3: CASSNILRGRSNQPQHF
DNA: TGTGCCAGTAGTAACATCCTCAGGGGGCGAAGCAATCAGCCCCAGCATTTT